This T cell receptor beta chain emerged from a study of T cells in Graves' hyperthyroidism and ophthalmopathy. General study results and limits: Most expanded thyroid clonotypes above 0.001 also appeared in blood.

As for this clonotype: The antigen is not known.

The source material, RNA transcripts, was used to amplify TCR beta CDR3 regions. In the first-round RT-PCR of the TCR CDR3, the HTBI primer set was used. From the multiplex PCR reads, TCRdb called clonotypes with MiXCR, one entry per CDR3 protein. The data hold around 660,000 distinct CDR3 sequences, with about 45% observed a single time. The CDR3 is made up of 17 amino acids. V dropped 3 bases and J dropped 3; count of bases not matched to a gene: 10. CDR1 DFQATT and CDR2 SNEGSKA come from the germline V gene (reference sequence). Those patients with uncontrolled infection, other autoimmune disease, pregnancy or lactation were excluded. Diagnoses used clinical symptoms, serum thyroxine and TRAb, thyroid ultrasound and orbital computed tomography.

This TCR derives from an adult man with Graves' disease, either hyperthyroidism or ophthalmopathy (not recorded which). The specimen was peripheral blood or thyroid tissue (not recorded which). The V gene is TRBV20-1, the J gene TRBJ2-5; the match to TRBD2 covers 13 bases. The CDR3 DNA reads TGCAGTGCTAGGGGGACTAGCGGGAATATTACAGAAGAGACCCAGTACTTC. Amino acid sequence: CSARGTSGNITEETQYF.